This T cell receptor (beta chain) was identified in a study of CD8+CD57+ T cells in acquired aplastic anemia. Genomic DNA templated the TCR beta VDJ and CDR3 profiling. TCRdb re-analysed the reads in MiXCR, keeping a single row per CDR3 protein. The sample consists of 120,000 or so distinct CDR3 sequences, under 60% of them appearing once. CDR1 is LGHDT, CDR2 YNNKEL, per germline (reference sequence). V gave up 0 bases and J gave up 5 bases, with 16 bases separating them. The CDR3 loop spans 16 amino acids. The sequenced patients had an expansion of CD8+CD57+ cells seen by flow cytometry. At the time of blood sampling, patients had not yet received any therapy.

The chain combines TRBV3-1 with TRBJ1-1, with a tentative D call TRBD1 (5 bases). The sequence came from a human donor with aplastic anemia. The sample taken for sequencing was sorted CD4+, CD8+, or CD8+CD57+ T cells (not recorded which) from PBMCs. Written as DNA, the CDR3 is TGTGCCAGCAGCCAAGATAAAACAGGCTTGGGGACTGAAGCTTTCTTT. Residues: CASSQDKTGLGTEAFF.